This T cell receptor (beta chain) was identified during a study of early T cells in non-severe SARS-CoV-2 infection. Study-wide background: Bulk RNA from unsorted whole blood was sequenced; chains were unpaired.

Individual cDNA molecules received unique molecular identifiers. TCRdb ran MiXCR on the 5' RACE reads and lists one entry per CDR3 protein. The sample records around 83,000 distinct CDR3 sequences, roughly 10% being singletons. This CDR3 has 15 amino acids. Trimming removed 5 bases from V and 2 bases from J; junction bases left unmatched: 7. Looked up from germline, CDR1 is DFQATT and CDR2 is SNEGSKA (reference sequence). The chain joins TRBV20-1 to TRBJ2-3, with 10 positions matching TRBD2. This receptor was obtained from an adult who was a healthcare worker with PCR-confirmed SARS-CoV-2 infection or an uninfected control (not recorded which). The material was whole blood, obtained at baseline. In DNA form, the CDR3 reads TGCAGTGCTCGTGGACTAGCGGCCCTCACAGATACGCAGTATTTT. It yields the protein CSARGLAALTDTQYF.